This T cell receptor beta chain was recovered during a study of preoperative IRX-2 immunotherapy in early breast cancer. Noted treatment: preoperative locoregional IRX-2 cytokine immunotherapy. Assay: immunoSEQ multiplex PCR; the TCRdb copy retains only in-frame clones and omits some. The sample has tens of thousands of clones, 75% to 85% seen once; the top ten hold 1% to 1.5%. The J segment lost 7 bases and the V segment lost 4 bases, leaving 6 bases of the junction unmatched. This CDR3 is 15 amino acids long. Germline assignment: CDR1 WSHSY and CDR2 SAAADI. The V gene is TRBV10-2, the J gene TRBJ1-4; TRBD1 matches 10 bases. The specimen comprised lymph node tissue, sampled after IRX-2 immunotherapy. The TCR sequence derives from a human donor with breast cancer. This CDR3 reads CASSGAGTGVEKLFF. The CDR3 nucleotides read TGCGCCAGCAGTGGTGCCGGGACAGGGGTTGAAAAACTGTTTTTT.